Each of the 15 T cell receptor beta chains below was sequenced from the same sample in a study of T cells in Graves' hyperthyroidism and ophthalmopathy. Amplification of TCR beta CDR3 regions used RNA as the template. TCR CDR3 underwent first-round RT-PCR with the HTBI primer set. TCRdb reprocessed the multiplex PCR reads with MiXCR, giving one entry per CDR3 protein. The repertoire has fewer than 450,000 distinct CDR3 sequences, 13% to 15% of them found once; the top ten carry roughly a fifth. What was sequenced was blood. Receptors originate from a woman aged 55-69 years with Graves' ophthalmopathy.

This clonotype appeared many times. The V and J genes are TRBV5-1 and TRBJ2-7, with D perhaps TRBD2 (5 bases). This CDR3 comprises 14 residues. Germline CDR1 is SGHRS and CDR2 is YFSETQ. Trimming took 4 bases from V and 4 from J, leaving 15 bases between them. The CDR3 reads CASSPEGLAYEQYF. DNA for the CDR3: TGCGCCAGCAGCCCTGAAGGACTCGCGTACGAGCAGTACTTC.

This clonotype was detected a few times. The chain carries TRBV19 and TRBJ1-1; no clear D gene. The CDR3 covers 13 residues. V was pared by 5 bases and J by 6 bases, with 13 bases between. Per germline, CDR1 LNHDA and CDR2 SQIVND (reference sequence). DNA for the CDR3: TGTGCCAGTAGTCAGGAGGGCGGCGCTGAAGCTTTCTTT. Translating it yields CASSQEGGAEAFF.

As for this clonotype: This sequence may be a read error, since a much larger clone differs from it by one base. J is TRBJ2-1 and V is TRBV20-1; 16 nucleotides align to TRBD2. CDR1 and CDR2 from the germline V gene are DFQATT and SNEGSKA (reference sequence). The CDR3 has 15 amino acids. V lost 3 bases and J lost 7; bases outside the gene matches: 3. The CDR3 here is CSARGLAGGRNEQFF. CDR3 DNA: TGCAGTGCTAGGGGACTAGCGGGAGGGAGGAATGAGCAGTTCTTC.

This clonotype was detected ten times or more. This chain connects TRBV20-1 to TRBJ1-1; 8 bases line up with TRBD1. Trimming at V came to 0 bases and at J to 1 base, leaving 7 bases not matched to a gene. The length of the CDR3 is 16 residues. Per the germline V gene, CDR1 is DFQATT and CDR2 is SNEGSKA (reference sequence). The CDR3 loop reads CSAREVIGTGNTEAFF. CDR3 coding DNA: TGCAGTGCTAGAGAGGTTATAGGGACAGGGAACACTGAAGCTTTCTTT.

This clonotype was counted ten times or more. This chain links TRBV5-1 with TRBJ2-2, with 9 bases lining up with TRBD2. V was pared by 4 bases and J by 6 bases, with 7 bases of the junction left unmatched. Germline V lookup: CDR1 SGHRS, CDR2 YFSETQ. This CDR3 spans 15 amino acids. CDR3 in amino acids: CASSPGLAWAGELFF. As DNA, the CDR3 is TGCGCCAGCAGCCCCGGACTAGCGTGGGCCGGGGAGCTGTTTTTT.

The gene calls are TRBV6-6 and TRBJ1-1, with D tentatively TRBD1 (5 bases). The length of the CDR3 is 12 residues. Germline V gene sequence: CDR1 MNHNY, CDR2 SVGAGI (reference sequence). Between the trimmed V and J ends, which lost 0 bases and 11 bases, there was a span of 10 bases. CDR3 coding DNA: TGTGCCAGCAGTTACTCTTATGGGGGGGCTTTCTTT. This sequence encodes CASSYSYGGAFF.

This clonotype was observed once. The rearrangement links TRBV27 to TRBJ1-3; D is uncertain. Trimming removed 6 bases from V and 1 base from J, with 7 bases in between. The germline V gene has CDR1 MNHEY and CDR2 SMNVEV (reference sequence). The CDR3 extends over 13 amino acids. The DNA for the CDR3 is TGTGCCAGCAGCCGAACGTCTGGAAACACCATATATTTT. Protein sequence: CASSRTSGNTIYF.

The V and J genes are TRBV2 and TRBJ2-7, with 9 bases lining up with TRBD1. Germline lookup yields CDR1 SNHLY and CDR2 FYNNEI. CDR3 length: 14 residues. V lost 7 bases, J lost 1 base, and 5 bases stayed unmatched. The CDR3 DNA is TGTGCCAGCAAGTGGGGGACAGGGTCCTACGAGCAGTACTTC. The encoded protein is CASKWGTGSYEQYF. Using reference TRBV2 and TRBJ2-7 for the parts outside the CDR3, the full variable domain is EPEVTQTPSHQVTQMGQEVILRCVPISNHLYFYWYRQILGQKVEFLVSFYNNEISEKSEIFDDQFSVERPDGSNFTLKIRSTKLEDSAMYFCASKWGTGSYEQYFGPGTRLTVT.

This clonotype was detected ten times or more. This chain uses TRBV11-2 with TRBJ2-1; perhaps TRBD2 as D (5 bases). The germline V and J ends were trimmed by 5 bases and 6 bases, with 14 bases remaining between them. The CDR3 is 14 residues long. CDR1 and CDR2 from the germline V gene are SGHAT and FQNNGV. The CDR3 reads CASSRAGLSNEQFF. The CDR3 coding sequence is TGTGCCAGCAGCCGAGCCGGACTCTCCAATGAGCAGTTCTTC. The whole variable domain, remainder taken from reference TRBV11-2 and TRBJ2-1, is EAGVAQSPRYKIIEKRQSVAFWCNPISGHATLYWYQQILGQGPKLLIQFQNNGVVDDSQLPKDRFSAERLKGVDSTLKIQPAKLEDSAVYLCASSRAGLSNEQFFGPGTRLTVL.

The chain recombines TRBV9 with TRBJ2-3; no firm D call. V was trimmed by 0 bases and J by 2 bases, leaving 13 bases between them. The germline gives CDR1 SGDLS, CDR2 YYNGEE. The CDR3 is made up of 16 amino acids. The CDR3 is CASSVEGPLPTDTQYF. The DNA for the CDR3 is TGTGCCAGCAGCGTAGAGGGCCCCTTACCCACAGATACGCAGTATTTT. Looking up the rest from reference TRBV9 and TRBJ2-3 gives the full variable domain: DSGVTQTPKHLITATGQRVTLRCSPRSGDLSVYWYQQSLDQGLQFLIQYYNGEERAKGNILERFSAQQFPDLHSELNLSSLELGDSALYFCASSVEGPLPTDTQYFGPGTRLTVL.

At least ten counts were recorded for this clonotype. The V gene is TRBV3-1, the J gene TRBJ1-2, with D perhaps TRBD1 (5 bases). Germline lookup yields CDR1 LGHDT and CDR2 YNNKEL (reference sequence). This CDR3 has 13 residues. V was clipped by 2 bases and J by 3 bases, with 7 bases between them. The CDR3 sequence: CASSQLQDYGYTF. DNA for the CDR3: TGTGCCAGCAGCCAACTACAGGACTATGGCTACACCTTC.

The rearrangement links TRBV2 to TRBJ1-5; 7 bases map to TRBD1. J lost 4 bases, V lost 4 bases, and 4 bases had no gene match. There are 14 residues in the CDR3. CDR1 SNHLY and CDR2 FYNNEI come from the germline V gene. The CDR3 region is CASSGGQENQPQHF. In DNA, the CDR3 is TGTGCCAGCAGTGGAGGACAGGAGAATCAGCCCCAGCATTTT. The full variable domain, in which reference TRBV2 and TRBJ1-5 provide the parts outside the CDR3, is EPEVTQTPSHQVTQMGQEVILRCVPISNHLYFYWYRQILGQKVEFLVSFYNNEISEKSEIFDDQFSVERPDGSNFTLKIRSTKLEDSAMYFCASSGGQENQPQHFGDGTRLSIL.

This clonotype has ten or more counts. The chain combines TRBV11-2 with TRBJ1-1, with D possibly TRBD1 on 5 matching bases. V lost 1 base and J 11 bases, leaving 11 bases between the germline ends. The CDR3 spans 12 residues. From germline, CDR1 is SGHAT and CDR2 FQNNGV. The CDR3 region is CASSLGQSAAFF. For the CDR3, the DNA is TGTGCCAGCAGCTTAGGACAGTCTGCGGCTTTCTTT.

Comment on this clonotype: A much larger clone sits a single nucleotide away, making a read error possible. CDR3 sequence reads: CTSSLKTSGPLYNEQFF. The CDR3 DNA reads TGTACCAGCAGCCTGAAGACTAGCGGACCTCTTTACAATGAGCAGTTCTTC. The chain employs TRBV7-9 and TRBJ2-1; 9 positions match TRBD2. This CDR3 is 17 amino acids long. Germline CDR1 is SEHNR and CDR2 is FQNEAQ (reference sequence).

This clonotype was observed a handful of times. V gene TRBV30 combines with J gene TRBJ1-4; 10 bases line up with TRBD1. The V segment lost 3 bases and the J segment 5 bases; nucleotides outside the gene matches: 6. The CDR3 spans 15 residues. Germline assignment: CDR1 GTSNPN and CDR2 SVGIG (reference sequence). CDR3 nucleotide sequence: TGTGCCTGGAGATACGTGGGACAGGGGAATGAAAAACTGTTTTTT. Translation: CAWRYVGQGNEKLFF.